Following are 11 T cell receptor beta chains from one sample sequenced in a study of OX40 agonist ivuxolimab in advanced cancers. Clones were sequenced by immunoSEQ multiplex PCR, and TCRdb holds only the in-frame ones, with some missing. The data hold 65,000 to 90,000 clones, with about 89% observed a single time. The starting material was CD4+ or CD8+ T cells sorted from blood, obtained in a trial of the OX40 agonist ivuxolimab. These receptors originate from an adult with an advanced solid tumor such as melanoma, head and neck, liver or kidney cancer.

This sequence joins TRBV6-1 and TRBJ2-2; possibly TRBD1 or TRBD2 for D (5 bases each). Per germline, CDR1 MNHNS and CDR2 SASEGT. The CDR3 has 18 amino acids. Between the trimmed V and J ends, which lost 2 bases and 0 bases, there was a span of 16 bases. This chain's CDR3 is CASSESVVRGANTGELFF. For the CDR3, the DNA is TGTGCCAGCAGTGAATCTGTAGTGAGGGGCGCGAACACCGGGGAGCTGTTTTTT.

This sequence joins TRBV9 and TRBJ1-2; a possible D gene is TRBD1 (5 bases). This CDR3 spans 17 amino acids. The V gene lost 4 bases and the J gene lost 2 bases, with 21 bases spanning the gap. CDR1 is SGDLS and CDR2 is YYNGEE in the germline V gene. The CDR3 here is CASSPRGQGHINYGYTF. In DNA form, the CDR3 reads TGTGCCAGCAGCCCCCGCGGGCAGGGCCATATAAACTATGGCTACACCTTC. Full variable domain (outside the CDR3, taken from reference TRBV9 and TRBJ1-2): DSGVTQTPKHLITATGQRVTLRCSPRSGDLSVYWYQQSLDQGLQFLIQYYNGEERAKGNILERFSAQQFPDLHSELNLSSLELGDSALYFCASSPRGQGHINYGYTFGSGTRLTVV.

The CDR3 loop is CASSGSGAVDTQYF. DNA of the CDR3: TGTGCCAGCAGCGGCTCGGGGGCAGTAGATACGCAGTATTTT. The V gene is TRBV9, the J gene TRBJ2-3, with D perhaps given as TRBD1 or TRBD2 (6 bases each). V was trimmed by 3 bases and J by 5 bases, leaving 13 bases between them. In germline, CDR1 is SGDLS, CDR2 YYNGEE. The CDR3 is 14 amino acids.

The chain combines TRBV30 with TRBJ1-3; no firm D call. This CDR3 is built from 14 residues. The germline gives CDR1 GTSNPN, CDR2 SVGIG (reference sequence). V was cut by 2 bases and J by 2 bases, with 10 bases left in between. CDR3 amino acids: CAWSLRVTGNTIYF. For the CDR3, the DNA is TGTGCCTGGAGTCTAAGGGTCACTGGAAACACCATATATTTT.

The chain uses TRBV29-1 and TRBJ1-1, with unresolved D. V was trimmed by 3 bases and J by 3 bases, leaving 5 bases between them. This CDR3 is 11 amino acids long. Germline V gives CDR1 SQVTM, CDR2 ANQGSEA. The CDR3, as DNA: TGCAGCGTTGACCGGGACACTGAAGCTTTCTTT. Its translation is CSVDRDTEAFF. The full variable domain, in which reference TRBV29-1 and TRBJ1-1 provide the parts outside the CDR3, is SAVISQKPSRDICQRGTSLTIQCQVDSQVTMMFWYRQQPGQSLTLIATANQGSEATYESGFVIDKFPISRPNLTFSTLTVSNMSPEDSSIYLCSVDRDTEAFFGQGTRLTVV.

For the CDR3, the DNA is TGCGCCAGCATGGACGCCTGGGACACCGGGGAGCTGTTTTTT. Amino acid sequence: CASMDAWDTGELFF. The rearrangement links TRBV4-3 to TRBJ2-2; D call uncertain. The germline V gene encodes CDR1 LGHNA and CDR2 YSLEER. V gave up 7 bases and J gave up 3 bases, with 12 bases separating them. The CDR3 length is 14 residues.

This clone was seen only once. The rearrangement links TRBV7-9 to TRBJ1-1, with TRBD1 matching 10 bases. This CDR3 spans 14 amino acids. In germline, CDR1 is SEHNR, CDR2 FQNEAQ (reference sequence). Trimming cost V 4 bases and J 6 bases; bases outside gene matches: 5. The DNA of the CDR3 is TGTGCCAGCAGCTCGACAGGGGGCGTCTCTGAAGCTTTCTTT. Protein product: CASSSTGGVSEAFF. Using reference TRBV7-9 and TRBJ1-1 for the parts outside the CDR3, the full variable domain is DTGVSQNPRHKITKRGQNVTFRCDPISEHNRLYWYRQTLGQGPEFLTYFQNEAQLEKSRLLSDRFSAERPKGSFSTLEIQRTEQGDSAMYLCASSSTGGVSEAFFGQGTRLTVV.

The genes are TRBV6-4 and TRBJ1-2; the match to TRBD1 covers 9 bases. The germline V gene encodes CDR1 MRHNA and CDR2 SNTAGT. J was trimmed by 6 bases and V by 8 bases; bases with no gene match: 7. This CDR3 contains 13 residues. The CDR3 nucleotides are TGTGCCAGCTCCCTGACAGGGGGAAATGGCTACACCTTC. Its translation: CASSLTGGNGYTF.

The J gene is TRBJ2-5, the V gene TRBV4-3; the D is unclear. V was shortened by 0 bases and J by 4 bases, with 3 bases between the two germline ends. Germline-derived CDR1 and CDR2 are LGHNA and YSLEER. There are 12 residues in the CDR3. Written as DNA, the CDR3 is TGCGCCAGCAGCCAAGATTCAGAGACCCAGTACTTC. Its translation is CASSQDSETQYF.

V usage is TRBV2 and J usage is TRBJ2-3; D remains ambiguous. The germline gives CDR1 SNHLY, CDR2 FYNNEI. Trimming left V 2 bases short and J 3 bases short, with 0 bases between. The CDR3 is 11 amino acids. DNA of the CDR3: TGTGCCAGCAGTGAAACAGATACGCAGTATTTT. Translated, it gives CASSETDTQYF.

This chain links TRBV4-1 with TRBJ2-5, with 11 bases aligning to TRBD1. Germline CDR1 is MGHRA and CDR2 is YSYEKL. CDR3 size: 17 residues. The V segment lost 1 base and the J segment 7 bases; nucleotides outside the gene matches: 11. CDR3 sequence: CASSQGNWDRGMGTQYF. For the CDR3, the DNA is TGCGCCAGCAGCCAAGGAAACTGGGACAGGGGGATGGGGACCCAGTACTTC.